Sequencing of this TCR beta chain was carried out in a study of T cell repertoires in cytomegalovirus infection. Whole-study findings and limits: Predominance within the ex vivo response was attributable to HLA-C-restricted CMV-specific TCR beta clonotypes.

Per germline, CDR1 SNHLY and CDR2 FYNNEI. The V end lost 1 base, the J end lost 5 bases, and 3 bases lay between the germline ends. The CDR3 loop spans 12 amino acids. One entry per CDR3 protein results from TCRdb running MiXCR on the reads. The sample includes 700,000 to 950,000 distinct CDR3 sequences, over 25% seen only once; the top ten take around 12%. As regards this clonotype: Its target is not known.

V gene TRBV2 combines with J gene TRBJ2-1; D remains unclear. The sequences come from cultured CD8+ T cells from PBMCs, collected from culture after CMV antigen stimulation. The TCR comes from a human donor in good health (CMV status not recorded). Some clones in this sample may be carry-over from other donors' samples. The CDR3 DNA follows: TGTGCCAGCAGTGAAGGGGACAATGAGCAGTTCTTC. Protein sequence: CASSEGDNEQFF.